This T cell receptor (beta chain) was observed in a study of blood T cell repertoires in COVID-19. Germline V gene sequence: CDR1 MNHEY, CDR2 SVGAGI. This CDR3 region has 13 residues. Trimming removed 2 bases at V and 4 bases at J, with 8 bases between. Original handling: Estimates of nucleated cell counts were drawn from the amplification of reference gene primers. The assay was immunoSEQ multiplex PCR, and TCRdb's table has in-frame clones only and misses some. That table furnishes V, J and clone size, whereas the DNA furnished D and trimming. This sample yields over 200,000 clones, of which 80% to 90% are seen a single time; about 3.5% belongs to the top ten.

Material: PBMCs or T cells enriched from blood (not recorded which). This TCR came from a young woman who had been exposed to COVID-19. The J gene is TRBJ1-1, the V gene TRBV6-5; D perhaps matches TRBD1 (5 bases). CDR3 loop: CASSYDTGTEAFF. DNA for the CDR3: TGTGCCAGCAGTTACGATACAGGCACTGAAGCTTTCTTT.